This paragraph covers one T cell receptor beta chain sequence. The data are from a study of blood T cell repertoires in COVID-19. The CDR3 loop spans 16 amino acids. After removal of 5 bases from V and 0 bases from J, the junction contained 10 bases not matched to a gene. The germline V gene encodes CDR1 SGHVS and CDR2 FQNEAQ. Using immunoSEQ multiplex PCR, the repertoire was profiled, and TCRdb retains in-frame clones only, with some absent. The data show over 100,000 clones, around 84% seen once. The receptor comes from a woman older than 75 with active or convalescent COVID-19. This chain joins TRBV7-8 and TRBJ2-7; 7 bases match TRBD2. The sequenced sample consisted of peripheral blood. In DNA, the CDR3 is TGTGCCAGCAGCATCCAACCGGGACTAACCTCCTACGAGCAGTACTTC. Encoded protein: CASSIQPGLTSYEQYF.